A selection of T cell receptor beta chains follows, all from one sample in a study of blood T cell repertoires in COVID-19. Profiled with immunoSEQ multiplex PCR; TCRdb holds only in-frame clones, not every one. Counted here are a few hundred thousand clones, around nine tenths occurring once; the ten biggest clones make up less than 5.5%. The source material was PBMCs or T cells enriched from blood (not recorded which). The receptors originated from a man aged 30 to 45 who had recovered from COVID-19. Each CDR3 is given with its conserved first and last residue. A D gene is named only where the DNA matches it firmly. Part of the rows lack a size; the others show once, few, many or a class for expanded clones.

v_call: TRBV25-1; j_call: TRBJ1-2; d_call: -; clone_size: -; cdr3_nt: TGTGCCAGCAGTTATATGGGCCAAATGGGCTACACCTTC; cdr3_aa: CASSYMGQMGYTF
v_call: TRBV19; j_call: TRBJ1-1; d_call: TRBD1; clone_size: -; cdr3_nt: TGTGCCAGTACCCCGGGACAGGGGAACACTGAAGCTTTCTTT; cdr3_aa: CASTPGQGNTEAFF
v_call: TRBV7-8; j_call: TRBJ2-7; d_call: TRBD1; clone_size: -; cdr3_nt: TGTGCCAGCAGCTTAGAAAGGGCGTTCGGGACAGCCTACGAGCAGTACTTC; cdr3_aa: CASSLERAFGTAYEQYF
v_call: TRBV5-6; j_call: TRBJ2-5; d_call: TRBD1; clone_size: -; cdr3_nt: TGTGCCAGCAGCTCCACAGGGGCCGAGACCCAGTACTTC; cdr3_aa: CASSSTGAETQYF
v_call: TRBV3-1/TRBV3-2; j_call: TRBJ1-4; d_call: -; clone_size: -; cdr3_nt: TGTGCCAGCAGCCAAGTTACAGGCAATTATAATGAAAAACTGTTTTTT; cdr3_aa: CASSQVTGNYNEKLFF
v_call: TRBV5-1; j_call: TRBJ1-5; d_call: -; clone_size: -; cdr3_nt: TGCGCCAGCAGCCCGGGGGACGGGAATCAGCCCCAGCATTTT; cdr3_aa: CASSPGDGNQPQHF
v_call: TRBV18; j_call: TRBJ2-1; d_call: -; clone_size: -; cdr3_nt: TGTGCCAGCTCAGAAGACAGGTCTACGGGTGAGCAGTTCTTC; cdr3_aa: CASSEDRSTGEQFF
v_call: TRBV3-1/TRBV3-2; j_call: TRBJ2-2; d_call: TRBD2; clone_size: -; cdr3_nt: TGTGCCAGCAGCCTCGCTTCTAGCGGGGTCGGGGAGCTGTTTTTT; cdr3_aa: CASSLASSGVGELFF
v_call: TRBV30; j_call: TRBJ1-1; d_call: -; clone_size: -; cdr3_nt: TGTGCCTGGAGGCCAGGGGCCTCAAAAAGGACTGAAGCTTTCTTT; cdr3_aa: CAWRPGASKRTEAFF
v_call: TRBV5-1; j_call: TRBJ2-5; d_call: TRBD2; clone_size: -; cdr3_nt: TGCGCCAGCAGCTTGGCGGGGGGGCAAGAGACCCAGTACTTC; cdr3_aa: CASSLAGGQETQYF
v_call: TRBV9; j_call: TRBJ2-3; d_call: TRBD2; clone_size: -; cdr3_nt: TGTGCCAGCAGCGTATCGGGGGGATGGTCTACGCAGTATTTT; cdr3_aa: CASSVSGGWSTQYF
v_call: TRBV9; j_call: TRBJ2-2; d_call: -; clone_size: -; cdr3_nt: TGTGCCAGCTCCCCCAAGAGCTCCGGGGAGCTGTTTTTT; cdr3_aa: CASSPKSSGELFF
v_call: TRBV18; j_call: TRBJ1-5; d_call: TRBD1; clone_size: -; cdr3_nt: TGTGCCAGCTCCCTTTCGACAGGGGGCATCCTAAATCAGCCCCAGCATTTT; cdr3_aa: CASSLSTGGILNQPQHF
v_call: TRBV6-1; j_call: TRBJ1-3; d_call: -; clone_size: -; cdr3_nt: TGTGCCAGCAGTGAAGCTGGGGCGGCAGGGAACACCATATATTTT; cdr3_aa: CASSEAGAAGNTIYF
v_call: TRBV2; j_call: TRBJ1-5; d_call: -; clone_size: -; cdr3_nt: TGTGCCAGCAGTGATGGGGGCCGCAATCAGCCCCAGCATTTT; cdr3_aa: CASSDGGRNQPQHF
v_call: TRBV19; j_call: TRBJ1-2; d_call: -; clone_size: -; cdr3_nt: TGTGCCAGTAGTATAAGGAGGAACTATGGCTACACCTTC; cdr3_aa: CASSIRRNYGYTF
v_call: TRBV7-8; j_call: TRBJ2-1; d_call: -; clone_size: -; cdr3_nt: TGTGCCAGCAGCTCCAGATCCTACAATGAGCAGTTCTTC; cdr3_aa: CASSSRSYNEQFF
v_call: TRBV5-4; j_call: TRBJ1-1; d_call: TRBD1; clone_size: once; cdr3_nt: TGTGCCAGCAGCCTGGACAGGGGGATTATGAACACTGAAGCTTTCTTT; cdr3_aa: CASSLDRGIMNTEAFF
v_call: TRBV3-1/TRBV3-2; j_call: TRBJ1-2; d_call: -; clone_size: few; cdr3_nt: TGTGCCAGCAGCCAAGATCGCAGACTCTATGGCTACACCTTC; cdr3_aa: CASSQDRRLYGYTF
v_call: TRBV30; j_call: TRBJ1-6; d_call: -; clone_size: -; cdr3_nt: TGTGCCTGGAGTGAAGGGGGAGGGTCCCTACTCCACTTT; cdr3_aa: CAWSEGGGSLLHF
v_call: TRBV19; j_call: TRBJ1-5; d_call: -; clone_size: -; cdr3_nt: TGTGCCAGTAGATACAGTCCATATAGCAATCAGCCCCAGCATTTT; cdr3_aa: CASRYSPYSNQPQHF
v_call: TRBV5-1; j_call: TRBJ2-5; d_call: -; clone_size: few; cdr3_nt: TGCGCCAGCAGCATCGGGGAGACCCAGTACTTC; cdr3_aa: CASSIGETQYF
v_call: TRBV5-1; j_call: TRBJ2-5; d_call: -; clone_size: -; cdr3_nt: TGCGCCAGCAGCTTGGGCGGCAGACGGGAGACCCAGTACTTC; cdr3_aa: CASSLGGRRETQYF
v_call: TRBV5-1; j_call: TRBJ1-6; d_call: -; clone_size: -; cdr3_nt: TGCGCCAGCAGCTTGGCTGGAGGGTTAGGGGATTCACCCCTCCACTTT; cdr3_aa: CASSLAGGLGDSPLHF
v_call: TRBV5-4; j_call: TRBJ2-5; d_call: TRBD1; clone_size: -; cdr3_nt: TGTGCCAGCAGCTTGGGAGTTGAACGGACAGGGACAGAGACCCAGTACTTC; cdr3_aa: CASSLGVERTGTETQYF
v_call: TRBV3-1/TRBV3-2; j_call: TRBJ1-5; d_call: TRBD1; clone_size: -; cdr3_nt: TGTGCCAGCAGCCAAGACTCCGGGACAGGGGGCTATCGTCAGCCCCAGCATTTT; cdr3_aa: CASSQDSGTGGYRQPQHF
v_call: TRBV19; j_call: TRBJ2-7; d_call: -; clone_size: -; cdr3_nt: TGTGCCAGTAGTAGGGCGGGGGCGTCTAGCGAGCAGTACTTC; cdr3_aa: CASSRAGASSEQYF
v_call: TRBV13; j_call: TRBJ1-1; d_call: -; clone_size: -; cdr3_nt: TGTGCCAGCAGCTCGGGTGGAGTTAACACTGAAGCTTTCTTT; cdr3_aa: CASSSGGVNTEAFF
v_call: TRBV5-1; j_call: TRBJ2-7; d_call: -; clone_size: -; cdr3_nt: TGCGCCAGCAGCTCGGGACATATCGACGAGCAGTACTTC; cdr3_aa: CASSSGHIDEQYF
v_call: TRBV5-1; j_call: TRBJ1-2; d_call: -; clone_size: -; cdr3_nt: TGCGCCAGCAGCGTAACGGTTAACTATGGCTACACCTTC; cdr3_aa: CASSVTVNYGYTF
v_call: TRBV3-1/TRBV3-2; j_call: TRBJ2-3; d_call: -; clone_size: -; cdr3_nt: TGTGCCAGCAGCCAAGATAGTAGCGGAGCCACAGATACGCAGTATTTT; cdr3_aa: CASSQDSSGATDTQYF
v_call: TRBV11-3; j_call: TRBJ2-1; d_call: TRBD2; clone_size: -; cdr3_nt: TGTGCCAGCAGCCCGGCTAGCGGGGGGTCCTACAATGAGCAGTTCTTC; cdr3_aa: CASSPASGGSYNEQFF
v_call: TRBV12-3/TRBV12-4; j_call: TRBJ1-2; d_call: TRBD1; clone_size: once; cdr3_nt: TGTGCCAGCAGTTTCGCGGACAGGGGGGGATACACCTTC; cdr3_aa: CASSFADRGGYTF
v_call: TRBV4-2; j_call: TRBJ1-1; d_call: -; clone_size: -; cdr3_nt: TGTGCCAGCAGCCAACCGGACAGAAACACTGAAGCTTTCTTT; cdr3_aa: CASSQPDRNTEAFF
v_call: TRBV12-3/TRBV12-4; j_call: TRBJ2-3; d_call: TRBD1; clone_size: once; cdr3_nt: TGTGCCAGCAGTCGACAGGGGAGACATACGCAGTATTTT; cdr3_aa: CASSRQGRHTQYF
v_call: TRBV18; j_call: TRBJ2-7; d_call: -; clone_size: -; cdr3_nt: TGTGCCAGCTCACCGAGCGGCTCCTACGAGCAGTACTTC; cdr3_aa: CASSPSGSYEQYF
v_call: TRBV19; j_call: TRBJ1-5; d_call: -; clone_size: -; cdr3_nt: TGTGCCAGCCACTCCGGGAGGGCCTATAGCAATCAGCCCCAGCATTTT; cdr3_aa: CASHSGRAYSNQPQHF
v_call: TRBV5-5; j_call: TRBJ2-2; d_call: -; clone_size: -; cdr3_nt: TGTGCCAGCAGCTTGCTCTTCGGGGGGCAGGCCGGGGAGCTGTTTTTT; cdr3_aa: CASSLLFGGQAGELFF
v_call: TRBV2; j_call: TRBJ2-1; d_call: -; clone_size: -; cdr3_nt: TGTGCCAGCAGTCCAGGGATATCTAGGGATGAGCAGTTCTTC; cdr3_aa: CASSPGISRDEQFF
v_call: TRBV6-5; j_call: TRBJ1-4; d_call: -; clone_size: once; cdr3_nt: TGTGCCAGCAAAGGACAGCTAGACCAAAATGAAAAACTGTTTTTT; cdr3_aa: CASKGQLDQNEKLFF
v_call: TRBV6-1; j_call: TRBJ2-3; d_call: -; clone_size: -; cdr3_nt: TGTGCCAGCAGTGAAGAGAACGGTGCGACAGATACGCAGTATTTT; cdr3_aa: CASSEENGATDTQYF
v_call: TRBV11-2; j_call: TRBJ2-1; d_call: TRBD2; clone_size: few; cdr3_nt: TGTGCCAGCAGCTCATGGACTAGCGGGGCTATCTACAATGAGCAGTTCTTC; cdr3_aa: CASSSWTSGAIYNEQFF
v_call: TRBV30; j_call: TRBJ2-7; d_call: -; clone_size: -; cdr3_nt: TGTGCCTGGAGTTTCAACTACGAGCAGTACTTC; cdr3_aa: CAWSFNYEQYF
v_call: TRBV30; j_call: TRBJ1-5; d_call: -; clone_size: -; cdr3_nt: TGTGCCTGGAGCGTAACAGGAACCTTCGGGCAGCCCCAGCATTTT; cdr3_aa: CAWSVTGTFGQPQHF
v_call: TRBV4-2; j_call: TRBJ2-5; d_call: -; clone_size: -; cdr3_nt: TGTGCCAGCAGCAAACCGGGACACGGTGAGACCCAGTACTTC; cdr3_aa: CASSKPGHGETQYF
v_call: TRBV29-1; j_call: TRBJ2-3; d_call: -; clone_size: once; cdr3_nt: TGCAGCGTTCGGGACACAGATACGCAGTATTTT; cdr3_aa: CSVRDTDTQYF
v_call: TRBV19; j_call: TRBJ1-5; d_call: -; clone_size: many; cdr3_nt: TGTGCCAGTACAAACAGTTGGGCCAATCAGCCCCAGCATTTT; cdr3_aa: CASTNSWANQPQHF
v_call: TRBV20-1; j_call: TRBJ2-1; d_call: -; clone_size: few; cdr3_nt: TGCAGTGCTAGTAAAGGGGAGGACTACAATGAGCAGTTCTTC; cdr3_aa: CSASKGEDYNEQFF
v_call: TRBV3-1/TRBV3-2; j_call: TRBJ2-5; d_call: -; clone_size: -; cdr3_nt: TGTGCCAGCAGCCAAGCACTAGCCAAGACCCAGTACTTC; cdr3_aa: CASSQALAKTQYF
v_call: TRBV3-1/TRBV3-2; j_call: TRBJ1-5; d_call: TRBD1; clone_size: -; cdr3_nt: TGTGCCAGCAGCCTCGGGACAGGCAATCAGCCCCAGCATTTT; cdr3_aa: CASSLGTGNQPQHF